The 10 T cell receptor beta chains given below trace back to one sample, sequenced in a study of blood T cell repertoires in COVID-19. Assay: immunoSEQ multiplex PCR; the TCRdb copy retains only in-frame clones and omits some. The sample holds 150,000 to 200,000 clones, about nine tenths seen once. Sequencing was carried out using peripheral blood. The origin of the receptors is a woman aged 60-75 years with COVID-19, enrolled during active disease.

The V and J genes are TRBV4-1 and TRBJ1-5; 11 nucleotides agree with TRBD1. Germline V gene sequence: CDR1 MGHRA, CDR2 YSYEKL. The CDR3 loop spans 16 amino acids. After removal of 1 base from V and 6 bases from J, the junction contained 5 bases not matched to a gene. In DNA, the CDR3 is TGCGCCAGCAGCCAAGGTACGGACAGGGGGCTTCAGCCCCAGCATTTT. This codes for CASSQGTDRGLQPQHF.

This clone has only a few counts. The chain joins TRBV19 to TRBJ2-7; D ambiguous. V lost 7 bases to trimming and J lost 0 bases, with 13 bases between them. The germline V gene encodes CDR1 LNHDA and CDR2 SQIVND (reference sequence). The CDR3 contains 14 residues. The CDR3 nucleotides read TGTGCCAGTAACCCCGGCGGAAACTCCTACGAGCAGTACTTC. Its protein product is CASNPGGNSYEQYF. Full variable domain (remainder filled in from reference TRBV19 and TRBJ2-7): DGGITQSPKYLFRKEGQNVTLSCEQNLNHDAMYWYRQDPGQGLRLIYYSQIVNDFQKGDIAEGYSVSREKKESFPLTVTSAQKNPTAFYLCASNPGGNSYEQYFGPGTRLTVT.

The chain has TRBV24-1 and TRBJ2-3, with 7 bases matching TRBD1. This CDR3 is built from 17 residues. Trimming cost V 3 bases and J 2 bases; bases outside gene matches: 10. Per germline, CDR1 KGHDR and CDR2 SFDVKD. CDR3 nucleotide sequence: TGTGCCACCAGTGATACCGTAGACAGGGTTCCCACAGATACGCAGTATTTT. Encoded protein: CATSDTVDRVPTDTQYF.

CDR3 nucleotide sequence: TGCAGCGTGAGTGACAGCGGGAATCAGCCCCAGCATTTT. It yields the protein CSVSDSGNQPQHF. V and J are TRBV29-1 and TRBJ1-5; weak D call: TRBD1 (5 bases). The CDR3 is 13 residues long. Germline CDR1 is SQVTM and CDR2 is ANQGSEA. Between the trimmed V and J ends, which lost 6 bases and 4 bases, there was a span of 13 bases.

The chain couples TRBV30 to TRBJ2-7; the match to TRBD1 covers 12 bases. The CDR3 totals 14 residues. CDR1 is GTSNPN, CDR2 SVGIG, per germline (reference sequence). The V and J ends lost 5 bases and 4 bases, in that order; junction bases with no gene match: 6. The CDR3 is CAWVGTGGPYEQYF. Written as DNA, the CDR3 is TGTGCCTGGGTCGGGACAGGGGGCCCGTACGAGCAGTACTTC. The full variable domain, rest sourced from reference TRBV30 and TRBJ2-7, is SQTIHQWPATLVQPVGSPLSLECTVEGTSNPNLYWYRQAAGRGLQLLFYSVGIGQISSEVPQNLSASRPQDRQFILSSKKLLLSDSGFYLCAWVGTGGPYEQYFGPGTRLTVT.

The chain has TRBV4-3 and TRBJ2-1; 9 bases are shared with TRBD2. V shed 0 bases, J shed 6 bases, and the junction held 12 bases outside the gene matches. CDR1 LGHNA and CDR2 YSLEER come from the germline V gene. The CDR3 spans 18 residues. CDR3 amino acids: CASSQDPLAGLGGNEQFF. The CDR3 DNA follows: TGCGCCAGCAGCCAAGATCCCCTAGCGGGACTAGGGGGCAATGAGCAGTTCTTC.

Comments on this clone: The junction and the germline gene differ at one end; a read error may be behind it. The rearrangement links TRBV5-1 to TRBJ2-1, with TRBD1 as a possible D gene (6 bases). Germline CDR1 and CDR2: SGHRS and YFSETQ. The CDR3 runs 15 residues. The CDR3 nucleotides are TGCGCCAGCGGCTTGGTGGGGGCATCCTACAATGAGCAGTTCTTC. Translated, it gives CASGLVGASYNEQFF.

V gene TRBV9 combines with J gene TRBJ2-1; 8 bases are shared with TRBD2. The CDR3 loop spans 17 amino acids. Germline V lookup: CDR1 SGDLS, CDR2 YYNGEE. V gave up 0 bases and J gave up 4 bases; unmatched junction bases: 9. The CDR3 reads CASSVAAGSGMYNEQFF. The CDR3 DNA reads TGTGCCAGCAGCGTAGCAGCGGGTAGCGGGATGTACAATGAGCAGTTCTTC.

The J gene is TRBJ1-2, the V gene TRBV30; D is perhaps TRBD1 (6 bases). Trimming pared 0 bases from V and 5 bases from J, leaving 10 bases between. The germline V gene has CDR1 GTSNPN and CDR2 SVGIG (reference sequence). The CDR3 has 13 residues. The CDR3 DNA is TGTGCCTGGAGTGTACCCCAGGGGTATGGCTACACCTTC. Encoded protein: CAWSVPQGYGYTF. The full variable domain, its missing parts supplied by reference TRBV30 and TRBJ1-2, is SQTIHQWPATLVQPVGSPLSLECTVEGTSNPNLYWYRQAAGRGLQLLFYSVGIGQISSEVPQNLSASRPQDRQFILSSKKLLLSDSGFYLCAWSVPQGYGYTFGSGTRLTVV.

The genes are TRBV5-1 and TRBJ2-7; D is undetermined. Germline lookup yields CDR1 SGHRS and CDR2 YFSETQ. The CDR3 length is 15 residues. V lost 3 bases to trimming and J lost 6 bases, with 19 bases between them. This CDR3 reads CASSYSPGSDTEQYF. CDR3 nucleotides: TGCGCCAGCAGCTACAGTCCAGGTTCGGATACCGAGCAGTACTTC.